Shown below are 10 T cell receptor beta chains from a single sample sequenced in a study of shared clonotypes between healthy human individuals. Data came from immunoSEQ multiplex PCR; TCRdb stores just in-frame clones and leaves some out. The data hold around 1,000,000 clones, with 60% to 85% observed a single time. Sequencing was carried out using memory CD4+ T cells from PBMCs. Specified subset: CD45RA-negative fraction. The receptors here all came from a man younger than 35 in good health. Some clones in this sample may be carry-over from other donors' samples.

CDR3 coding DNA: TGTGCCAGCAGTGCCCTTGGGCAGCGGCCCTACAATGAGCAGTTCTTC. It yields the protein CASSALGQRPYNEQFF. This sequence joins TRBV6-1 and TRBJ2-1; a weak D match, TRBD2 (5 bases). CDR1 is MNHNS, CDR2 SASEGT, per germline. This CDR3 region has 16 residues. Trimming pared 4 bases from V and 2 bases from J, leaving 15 bases between.

The chain combines TRBV30 with TRBJ1-1, with D possibly matching TRBD1 (6 bases). Germline-derived CDR1 and CDR2 are GTSNPN and SVGIG (reference sequence). V was trimmed by 1 base and J by 8 bases, leaving 8 bases between them. The length of the CDR3 is 11 residues. CDR3 sequence (DNA): TGTGCCTGGAGTGAACAGGGCGAAGCTTTCTTT. Protein product: CAWSEQGEAFF.

The chain carries TRBV9 and TRBJ2-1; D not certain. Trimming shortened V by 4 bases and J by 0 bases, and 11 bases separated the two germline ends. This CDR3 is 15 amino acids long. Germline V gene sequence: CDR1 SGDLS, CDR2 YYNGEE. CDR3 protein: CASSPDPFSYNEQFF. The CDR3 bases are TGTGCCAGCAGCCCAGACCCCTTCTCCTACAATGAGCAGTTCTTC.

This clone has only a few counts. This chain uses TRBV11-2 with TRBJ1-1; D is unresolved. From germline, CDR1 is SGHAT and CDR2 FQNNGV. The CDR3 is 13 amino acids. The V end lost 1 base, the J end lost 6 bases, and 9 bases lay between the germline ends. CDR3 nucleotide sequence: TGTGCCAGCAGCTTAGCGGCATCCGCTGAAGCTTTCTTT. Its translation: CASSLAASAEAFF.

In the case of this clone: This sample includes further DNA sequences coding for the same CDR3. The chain couples TRBV5-1 to TRBJ2-1; no reliable D call. The CDR3 totals 14 residues. Germline loops: CDR1 SGHRS, CDR2 YFSETQ. Trimming shortened V by 1 base and J by 2 bases, and 7 bases separated the two germline ends. CDR3 coding DNA: TGCGCCAGCAGCTTGTCGGCAGCCTACAATGAGCAGTTCTTC. As protein: CASSLSAAYNEQFF.

The chain carries TRBV5-6 and TRBJ1-4; TRBD1 agrees at 7 bases. Germline V gene sequence: CDR1 SGHDT, CDR2 YYEEEE. The CDR3 runs 18 residues. The J segment lost 1 base and the V segment lost 4 bases, leaving 13 bases of the junction unmatched. The CDR3 spells CASSPRGGSAGTNEKLFF. The CDR3 DNA reads TGTGCCAGCAGCCCCAGAGGGGGCTCCGCGGGAACTAATGAAAAACTGTTTTTT.

The V and J genes are TRBV6-8 and TRBJ2-7, with 8 bases fitting TRBD1. In germline, CDR1 is MNHGY, CDR2 SAAAGT. V lost 5 bases to trimming and J lost 7 bases; unmatched junction nucleotides: 7. There are 13 residues in the CDR3. CDR3 in DNA: TGTGCCAGCAGTCACCGGGACAGGCTTGAGCAGTACTTC. This sequence encodes CASSHRDRLEQYF.

The rearrangement joins TRBV7-6 to TRBJ2-2; 7 positions match TRBD2. Germline assignment: CDR1 SGHVS and CDR2 FNYEAQ. The CDR3 has 13 residues. Unmatched junction bases numbered 2, after V lost 8 bases and J lost 2 bases. CDR3 in DNA: TGTGCCAGCCGGGACTACAACACCGGGGAGCTGTTTTTT. Translation gives CASRDYNTGELFF.

This sequence joins TRBV18 and TRBJ1-1; the D is unclear. The CDR3 loop spans 13 amino acids. Looked up from germline, CDR1 is KGHSH and CDR2 is LQKENI. V shed 3 bases and J shed 7 bases, with 12 bases lying between them. The CDR3 DNA sequence: TGTGCCAGCTCACCGGGCCAGTCCAATGAAGCTTTCTTT. Encoded protein: CASSPGQSNEAFF.

The chain carries TRBV7-9 and TRBJ2-7, with D possibly matching TRBD2 (5 bases). Between the trimmed V and J ends, which lost 0 bases and 3 bases, there was a span of 9 bases. Germline lookup yields CDR1 SEHNR and CDR2 FQNEAQ (reference sequence). The CDR3 loop spans 14 amino acids. CDR3 region: CASSLAYGVYEQYF. DNA of the CDR3: TGTGCCAGCAGCTTAGCGTACGGGGTCTACGAGCAGTACTTC.